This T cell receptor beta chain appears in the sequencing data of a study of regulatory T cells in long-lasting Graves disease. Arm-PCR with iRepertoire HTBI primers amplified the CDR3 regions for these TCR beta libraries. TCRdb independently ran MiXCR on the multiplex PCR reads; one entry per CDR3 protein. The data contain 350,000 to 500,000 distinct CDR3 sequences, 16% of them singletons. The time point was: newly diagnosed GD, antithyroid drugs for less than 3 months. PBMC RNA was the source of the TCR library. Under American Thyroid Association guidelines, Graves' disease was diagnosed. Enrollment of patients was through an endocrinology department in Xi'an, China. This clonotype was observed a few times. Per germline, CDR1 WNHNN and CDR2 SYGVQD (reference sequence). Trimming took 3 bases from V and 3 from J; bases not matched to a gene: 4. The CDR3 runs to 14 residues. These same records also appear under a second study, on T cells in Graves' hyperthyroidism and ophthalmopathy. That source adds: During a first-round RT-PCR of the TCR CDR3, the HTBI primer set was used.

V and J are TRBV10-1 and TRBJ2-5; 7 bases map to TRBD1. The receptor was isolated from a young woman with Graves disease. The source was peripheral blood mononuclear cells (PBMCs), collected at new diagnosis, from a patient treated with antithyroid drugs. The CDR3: CASSDPGQKETQYF. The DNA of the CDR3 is TGCGCCAGCAGTGATCCGGGACAGAAAGAGACCCAGTACTTC.